This paragraph reports one TCR beta chain. The entry originates in a study of blood T cell repertoires in COVID-19. On the study more broadly: Specimens from acute and convalescent COVID-19 originated in the United States, Italy and Spain.

The assay was immunoSEQ multiplex PCR, and TCRdb's table has in-frame clones only and misses some. Among approximately 52,000 clones listed, 80% to 90% were seen once. CDR1 is SGHKS, CDR2 YYEKEE, per germline (reference sequence). The CDR3 totals 16 residues. The J segment lost 2 bases and the V segment lost 4 bases, leaving 8 bases of the junction unmatched. Material for sequencing was peripheral blood. The TCR comes from a man aged 55 to 69 with acute or convalescent COVID-19. The genes are TRBV5-5 and TRBJ2-5; 10 bases line up with TRBD2. CDR3 in DNA: TGTGCCAGCAGCACAGGAGCGGGAGGGATACAAGAGACCCAGTACTTC. This codes for CASSTGAGGIQETQYF.